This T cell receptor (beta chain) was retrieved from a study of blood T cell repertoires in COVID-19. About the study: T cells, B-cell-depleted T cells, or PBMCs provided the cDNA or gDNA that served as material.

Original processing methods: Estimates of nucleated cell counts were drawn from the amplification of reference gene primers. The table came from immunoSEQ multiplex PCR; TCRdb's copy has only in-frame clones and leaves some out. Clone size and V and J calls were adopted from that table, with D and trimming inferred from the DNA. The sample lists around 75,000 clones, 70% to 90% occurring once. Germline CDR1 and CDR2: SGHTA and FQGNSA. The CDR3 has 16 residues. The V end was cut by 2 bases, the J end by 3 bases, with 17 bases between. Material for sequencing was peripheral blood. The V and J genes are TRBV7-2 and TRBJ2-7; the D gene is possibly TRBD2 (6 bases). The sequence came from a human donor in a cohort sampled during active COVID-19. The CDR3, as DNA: TGTGCCAGCAGCTTACCAAAGGGACTTTTAAACTACGAGCAGTACTTC. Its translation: CASSLPKGLLNYEQYF.